The present TCR beta chain was sequenced within a study of cytomegalovirus exposure and HLA in healthy donors. Whole-study findings and limits: In a later analysis, donors in an Asian-associated ancestry cluster reportedly had fewer N-insertions in productive TCRs than the cohort mean.

PCR amplification relied on 60 Vbeta primers (plus 13 Jbeta primers). Produced via immunoSEQ multiplex PCR; TCRdb's table is partial and in-frame only. The data hold some 140,000 clones, with 72% observed a single time. Notes on this clone: Its antigen is unknown.

In germline, CDR1 is SGHRS, CDR2 YFSETQ. Trimming stripped 0 bases from V and 6 bases from J, with 13 bases between. The CDR3 has 15 amino acids. The sequence was obtained from a man aged 45-65 years in good health and CMV-seropositive. V and J are TRBV5-1 and TRBJ1-5; D might be TRBD1 (5 bases). Sequences were obtained from PBMCs. CDR3 sequence: CASSLEGRAGQPQHF. The CDR3 DNA reads as TGCGCCAGCAGCTTGGAAGGCAGGGCTGGTCAGCCCCAGCATTTT.